Below, 30 T cell receptor beta chains from the same sample are listed, as sequenced in a study of tumor-infiltrating lymphocytes in primary liver carcinoma. Total RNA (roughly 530 ng) served as template for TCR beta cDNA synthesis primed by a constant-region primer. Slightly modified ARM-PCR served as the procedure for the TCR beta libraries. These libraries came from three rounds of nested multiplex PCR. Amplification in the first two PCR rounds was performed using TRBV1-TRBV30 forward primers and a C-beta reverse primer for roughly 10 cycles each. A single record per CDR3 protein comes from TCRdb applying MiXCR to the multiplex PCR reads. The sample has about 120,000 distinct CDR3 sequences; around 70% are singletons. Unsorted bulk tissue, roughly 20-32 mg of it, served as the source for co-extraction of RNA and DNA. Sample: tumor-adjacent normal liver tissue. All receptors come from a woman aged 60-70 years with primary liver carcinoma and hepatitis B virus infection.

V usage is TRBV4-1 and J usage is TRBJ1-2, with TRBD1 matching over 7 bases. Per germline, CDR1 MGHRA and CDR2 YSYEKL. V lost 4 bases to trimming and J lost 11 bases; unmatched junction nucleotides: 19. CDR3 size: 16 residues. The CDR3 reads CASSPMSLQGPGGYTF. As DNA, the CDR3 is TGCGCCAGCAGCCCCATGAGCTTACAGGGGCCCGGGGGTTACACCTTC.

In regard to this clonotype: No conserved phenylalanine or tryptophan ends this CDR3, so it is likely a read error. The rearrangement uses TRBV6-6 and TRBJ2-5, with 11 bases that match TRBD2. The length of the CDR3 is 15 residues. Germline V gene lookup returns CDR1 MNHNY and CDR2 SVGAGI (reference sequence). The CDR3 loop reads CASKASGRRQEIQYL. As DNA, the CDR3 is TGTGCCAGCAAGGCTAGCGGGAGGAGGCAAGAGATCCAGTACCTC.

Points on this clonotype: The CDR3 does not end in the conserved phenylalanine or tryptophan, so this is likely a read error. The chain has TRBV7-9 and TRBJ2-2; D gene unclear. CDR1 is SEHNR, CDR2 FQNEAQ, per germline (reference sequence). With 11 bases removed from V and 5 bases from J, the gap between germline ends came to 12 bases. The CDR3 totals 12 residues. CDR3: CAPRPTTGELFL. The CDR3 nucleotides read TGTGCCCCCCGCCCGACGACCGGGGAGCTGTTTCTT.

In regard to this clonotype: Because it lacks the conserved phenylalanine or tryptophan at the end, this CDR3 is likely a read error. No DNA is shown, since the ends of the CDR3 on it are uncertain; the CDR3 is the one TCRdb lists. J is TRBJ2-1 and V is TRBV7-9; the table's D gene call, TRBD2, was not cross checked with the DNA. Germline V gene sequence: CDR1 SEHNR, CDR2 FQNEAQ (reference sequence). A total of 15 residues make up the CDR3, ends included. The CDR3 loop reads CASSFPELADNERFI.

Notes on this clonotype: One end of the junction is discordant with germline, which a read error may explain. The V and J genes are TRBV6-5 and TRBJ1-1; TRBD1 might be the D (6 bases). CDR3 length equals 16 residues. CDR1 MNHEY and CDR2 SVGAGI come from the germline V gene. The CDR3 DNA sequence: TGTGCCACCAGTTTGGGAGAGGGGGTTGGAGTGACTGAAGCTTTCTTT. Translation: CATSLGEGVGVTEAFF.

This clonotype was detected a few times. A junction boundary mismatches the germline segment, possibly from a read error. The gene calls are TRBV13 and TRBJ2-1; TRBD2 agrees at 7 bases. Germline CDR1 PRHDT, CDR2 FYEKMQ (reference sequence). The CDR3 runs to 16 residues. In nucleotides, the CDR3 is TGTGCCAGCAGCCCTAGCGGAGCTAACTTCGACAATGGGCAGTTCTTC. The encoded protein is CASSPSGANFDNGQFF.

Comment on this clonotype: Possible read error: a much larger clone is one base away. This rearrangement joins TRBV5-1 to TRBJ1-5, with a weak D call TRBD1 (6 bases). This CDR3 is built from 15 residues. V was trimmed by 7 bases and J by 4 bases, leaving 18 bases between them. Germline CDR1 SGHRS, CDR2 YFSETQ. In DNA, the CDR3 is TGCGCCAGCTGCATAACAGGGTTGACAAATCAGCCCCAGCATTTT. Translation gives CASCITGLTNQPQHF.

A few counts support this clonotype. This chain joins TRBV10-3 and TRBJ1-5, with a weak D call TRBD1 (5 bases). Germline CDR1 is ENHRY and CDR2 is SYGVKD. V was trimmed by 6 bases and J by 0 bases, leaving 12 bases between them. CDR3 length equals 15 residues. The CDR3 nucleotides read TGTGCCATCAGCATGACAGAGGGTAGCAATCAGCCCCAGCATTTT. Protein: CAISMTEGSNQPQHF.

In this sample, this clonotype turned up many times. The chain employs TRBV28 and TRBJ2-3; 12 bases are shared with TRBD2. This CDR3 region has 16 residues. J was trimmed by 4 bases and V by 5 bases; bases with no gene match: 7. The germline V gene has CDR1 MDHEN and CDR2 SYDVKM. CDR3 in amino acids: CASSPLRLAGADTQYF. Written as DNA, the CDR3 is TGTGCCAGCAGTCCCCTTCGACTAGCGGGAGCAGATACGCAGTATTTT. Looking up the rest from reference TRBV28 and TRBJ2-3 gives the full variable domain: DVKVTQSSRYLVKRTGEKVFLECVQDMDHENMFWYRQDPGLGLRLIYFSYDVKMKEKGDIPEGYSVSREKKERFSLILESASTNQTSMYLCASSPLRLAGADTQYFGPGTRLTVL.

There are a few counts of this clonotype. The CDR3 DNA follows: TGTGCCAGCAGCGGGATAACAGTGAACACTGAAGCTTTCTTT. It yields the protein CASSGITVNTEAFF. The J gene is TRBJ1-1, the V gene TRBV7-9; no definite D call. V was shortened by 5 bases and J by 0 bases, with 10 bases between the two germline ends. Germline-derived CDR1 and CDR2 are SEHNR and FQNEAQ (reference sequence). The CDR3 extends over 14 amino acids.

On this clonotype: The junction departs from germline at one end; a sequencing error may be responsible. The gene calls are TRBV30 and TRBJ2-1; D possibly corresponds to TRBD1 (6 bases). Germline V gene lookup returns CDR1 GTSNPN and CDR2 SVGIG (reference sequence). The CDR3 consists of 13 residues. The CDR3 region is CVWSGQNSYDQFF. As DNA, the CDR3 is TGTGTCTGGAGCGGACAGAACTCCTACGACCAGTTCTTC.

V gene TRBV12-3 or TRBV12-4 combines with J gene TRBJ2-5; possibly TRBD1 for D (6 bases). This CDR3 has 14 amino acids. The V gene lost 5 bases and the J gene lost 7 bases, with 17 bases spanning the gap. The CDR3 coding sequence is TGTGCCAGCAGTCCCCGGCGAGGCAGGGGGACCCAGTACTTC. It yields the protein CASSPRRGRGTQYF.

To note about this clonotype: The final CDR3 position lacks the conserved phenylalanine or tryptophan, pointing to a likely read error. The DNA is left out, because the CDR3 cannot be placed on it with certainty; the CDR3 is given as TCRdb lists it. The V and J genes are TRBV11-2 and TRBJ2-1; the DNA was not used to check the table's D call, TRBD1. The germline CDR1 and CDR2 sequences are SGHAT and FQNNGV. The CDR3 sequence runs 15 residues, both termini included. This CDR3 reads CASSSGRGFYNEQLL.

As to this clonotype: Relative to the germline gene, one junction end is altered; a read error may explain this. The chain recombines TRBV7-9 with TRBJ2-7; D could derive from TRBD1 or TRBD2 (5 bases each). Germline V CDR1 and CDR2: SEHNR, FQNEAQ (reference sequence). The CDR3 has 14 residues. CDR3 sequence reads: CVSSLGVVRGEQYF. CDR3 DNA sequence: TGTGTCAGCAGCTTAGGGGTGGTACGGGGCGAGCAGTACTTC. Combining the CDR3 with reference TRBV7-9 and TRBJ2-7 gives the whole variable domain DTGVSQNPRHKITKRGQNVTFRCDPISEHNRLYWYRQTLGQGPEFLTYFQNEAQLEKSRLLSDRFSAERPKGSFSTLEIQRTEQGDSAMYLCVSSLGVVRGEQYFGPGTRLTVT.

This clonotype was observed once. The junction shows a germline mismatch at one end, possibly a read error. This rearrangement joins TRBV29-1 to TRBJ2-6; TRBD1 or TRBD2 may be the D gene (5 bases each). CDR1 and CDR2 from the germline V gene are SQVTM and ANQGSEA. This CDR3 region has 16 residues. As DNA, the CDR3 is TGCAGCGTTGCCGGTGGACCGTACTCTGGGACCAACATCCTGACTTTC. Its translation: CSVAGGPYSGTNILTF.

This chain connects TRBV29-1 to TRBJ1-5, with a weak D call TRBD1 (5 bases). The end of the DNA is better explained by TRBJ2-3, so the J call may be wrong. The V gene's germline CDR1 is SQVTM and CDR2 ANQGSEA. CDR3 length equals 15 residues. CDR3 in DNA: TGCAGCGTGGCCACAGGTGTAGGTAGCAATCAGCCCCAGTATTTT. Translating gives CSVATGVGSNQPQYF.

The chain carries TRBV29-1 and TRBJ2-3, with D maybe TRBD2 (6 bases). CDR1 and CDR2 from the germline V gene are SQVTM and ANQGSEA. This CDR3 is built from 14 residues. Trimming pared 8 bases from V and 9 bases from J, leaving 24 bases between. For the CDR3, the DNA is TGCAGCATAGAAGGAGGAAGGGAGGCTGACACGCAGTATTTT. It codes for CSIEGGREADTQYF.

Remarks on this clonotype: This may stem from a read error, because a much larger clone lies one nucleotide away. The V call is TRBV5-1, the J call TRBJ2-1; 7 bases map to TRBD2. The CDR3 spans 15 residues. Germline lookup yields CDR1 SGHRS and CDR2 YFSETQ. The CDR3 nucleotides are TGCACCAGCAGCTTGGTAGCGGGCTCCTACAATGAGCAGTTCTTC. Translation: CTSSLVAGSYNEQFF.

The rearrangement uses TRBV29-1 and TRBJ2-7; either TRBD1 or TRBD2 may fit D (6 bases each). The V gene lost 1 base and the J gene lost 4 bases, with 14 bases spanning the gap. CDR1 and CDR2 from the germline V gene are SQVTM and ANQGSEA. The CDR3 totals 14 residues. CDR3 sequence reads: CSVEGSRGVYEQYF. Here the CDR3 DNA reads TGCAGCGTTGAAGGTAGTAGGGGGGTTTACGAGCAGTACTTC.

A few counts support this clonotype. A much larger clone differs from this one at a single base, so this may be a read error. The V call is TRBV6-5, the J call TRBJ2-5; D not certain. The V and J ends lost 7 bases and 1 base respectively, with 10 bases between them. There are 13 residues in the CDR3. Germline assignment: CDR1 MNHEY and CDR2 SVGAGI. The CDR3 region has the DNA TGTGCCAGCATGCTTCTGGCCCAAGAGACCCAGTACTTC. Amino acids: CASMLLAQETQYF.

Comment on this clonotype: At one of its ends the junction is not consistent with the germline gene, which may arise from a read error. The rearrangement uses TRBV28 and TRBJ2-3; D perhaps matches TRBD2 (5 bases). Germline V gene sequence: CDR1 MDHEN, CDR2 SYDVKM. The CDR3 covers 14 residues. The CDR3 DNA sequence: TGTGTCAGCAGTTTAAGTAGCGGCACAGATACGCAGTATTTT. Its protein is CVSSLSSGTDTQYF.

A remark on this clonotype: Compared with germline, one end of the junction differs, possibly owing to a read error. The rearrangement joins TRBV4-1 to TRBJ2-3; D tentatively fits TRBD1 or TRBD2 (5 bases each). CDR3 length: 14 residues. CDR1 is MGHRA and CDR2 is YSYEKL in the germline V gene. CDR3 coding DNA: TGCGGCAGCAGCCGAACCAGGGACCCAGATACGAAATATTTT. It specifies CGSSRTRDPDTKYF.

This clonotype was detected only once. The V call is TRBV29-1, the J call TRBJ2-2; TRBD1 or TRBD2 may be the D gene (6 bases each). CDR1 is SQVTM and CDR2 is ANQGSEA in the germline V gene. The CDR3 consists of 14 residues. V was cut by 4 bases and J by 5 bases, with 14 bases left in between. Here the CDR3 DNA reads TGCAGCGTTGTCTGTAGGGGGGTTACCGGGGAGCTGTTTTTT. The encoded protein is CSVVCRGVTGELFF.

This clonotype was observed a single time. A read error is possible here, since a much larger clone lies one base away. Since the CDR3 does not end with the conserved phenylalanine or tryptophan, this likely comes from a read error. V is TRBV6-2 or TRBV6-3 and J is TRBJ1-2; no definite D call. This CDR3 contains 14 residues. Germline CDR1 is MNHEY and CDR2 is SVGEGT. V was trimmed by 4 bases and J by 11 bases, leaving 20 bases between them. CDR3 bases: TGTGCCAGCAGTTCTGGAGCCCAACCTACTGGGTACACCCTC. This codes for CASSSGAQPTGYTL.

For this clonotype: A much larger clone is a single base away; this may be a read error. The final CDR3 position lacks the conserved phenylalanine or tryptophan, pointing to a likely read error. The chain combines TRBV5-1 with TRBJ2-3; D possibly uses TRBD1 or TRBD2 (6 bases each). The CDR3 is 15 residues long. V gave up 5 bases and J gave up 4 bases, with 17 bases separating them. Germline V lookup: CDR1 SGHRS, CDR2 YFSETQ. The CDR3 DNA sequence: TGCGCCAGCAGGAGGGGAGCGGAGGGGGCAGATACGCAGTATCTT. Amino acid sequence: CASRRGAEGADTQYL.

As regards this clonotype: A read error may account for a junction end that differs from germline. The chain uses TRBV6-6 and TRBJ2-3; 10 bases are a match to TRBD2. The germline V gene encodes CDR1 MNHNY and CDR2 SVGAGI (reference sequence). This CDR3 is built from 17 residues. The DNA of the CDR3 is TGTGCCAGCAATTACCCTCCTAGCGGGAGAGCACATAATACGCAGTATTTT. Translation: CASNYPPSGRAHNTQYF.

Concerning this clonotype itself: An end of the junction does not agree with germline; a read error may underlie this. This chain links TRBV7-8 with TRBJ1-1; possible D gene TRBD1, 6 bases. Germline CDR1 is SGHVS and CDR2 is FQNEAQ. The CDR3 length is 15 residues. CDR3 sequence reads: CVSNSAVGGNTEAFF. The CDR3, as DNA: TGTGTCAGCAACTCCGCCGTTGGGGGCAACACTGAAGCTTTCTTT.

This clonotype came up once. The junction shows a germline mismatch at one end, possibly a read error. This chain uses TRBV5-4 with TRBJ2-5, with TRBD1 matching 10 bases. This CDR3 has 15 residues. Germline CDR1 and CDR2: SGHNT and YYREEE (reference sequence). In DNA, the CDR3 is TGTGTCAGCAGTTCGGGACAGGGGAGGTCAGAGACCCAGTACTTC. Protein sequence: CVSSSGQGRSETQYF. The variable domain in full, with the rest retrieved from reference TRBV5-4 and TRBJ2-5, is ETGVTQSPTHLIKTRGQQVTLRCSSQSGHNTVSWYQQALGQGPQFIFQYYREEENGRGNFPPRFSGLQFPNYSSELNVNALELDDSALYLCVSSSGQGRSETQYFGPGTRLLVL.

The count of this clonotype is one. The junction departs from the called germline gene at one end, perhaps through a read error. The J gene is TRBJ1-1, the V gene TRBV11-1; D gene uncertain. The CDR3 length is 14 residues. Germline CDR1 SGHAT, CDR2 FQDESV (reference sequence). In nucleotides, the CDR3 is TGTGACAGAAGCCTAATGTCCCTGAACACTGAAGCTCTCTTT. It specifies CDRSLMSLNTEALF. The full variable domain, with the rest looked up from reference TRBV11-1 and TRBJ1-1, is EAEVAQSPRYKITEKSQAVAFWCDPISGHATLYWYRQILGQGPELLVQFQDESVVDDSQLPKDRFSAERLKGVDSTLKIQPAELGDSAMYLCDRSLMSLNTEALFGQGTRLTVV.

This clonotype appeared once. Relative to the germline gene, one junction end is altered; a read error may explain this. This chain joins TRBV6-1 and TRBJ2-2, with a tentative D call TRBD2 (5 bases). This CDR3 is 12 amino acids long. Germline V CDR1 and CDR2: MNHNS, SASEGT. In DNA, the CDR3 is TGTGCCAGTAGGTTCTGGGTCGGGGAGCTGCTTTTT. This gives the protein CASRFWVGELLF.